One sample yielded the 20 T cell receptor beta chains listed below, sequenced in a study of type 1 and type 2 diabetes patients. Genomic DNA was the PCR template. Multiplex PCR with 30 forward and 13 reverse primers amplified the TCR beta CDR3. TCRdb passed the multiplex PCR reads through MiXCR, listing each CDR3 protein once. The profile shows 250,000 to 300,000 distinct CDR3 sequences, approximately 45% of them singletons. Sequenced material: peripheral blood mononuclear cells (PBMCs). Source of these receptors: a man younger than 30 with type 2 diabetes.

This clonotype was detected a few times. The rearrangement joins TRBV20-1 to TRBJ1-1; D not resolved. In germline, CDR1 is DFQATT, CDR2 SNEGSKA (reference sequence). The CDR3 length is 12 residues. Trimming cost V 5 bases and J 0 bases, with 7 bases left between them. The CDR3 loop is CSAPLVNTEAFF. As DNA, the CDR3 is TGCAGTGCTCCCCTCGTGAACACTGAAGCTTTCTTT.

This clonotype is deemed medium-sized. This rearrangement joins TRBV25-1 to TRBJ2-1; maybe TRBD2 (5 bases). Germline CDR1 and CDR2: MGHDK and SYGVNS. CDR3 length equals 11 residues. Trimming left V 4 bases short and J 8 bases short, with 6 bases between. Written as DNA, the CDR3 is TGTGCCAGCAGTGTCGGGGATGAGCAGTTCTTC. Amino acids: CASSVGDEQFF. The full variable domain, with the rest looked up from reference TRBV25-1 and TRBJ2-1, is EADIYQTPRYLVIGTGKKITLECSQTMGHDKMYWYQQDPGMELHLIHYSYGVNSTEKGDLSSESTVSRIRTEHFPLTLESARPSHTSQYLCASSVGDEQFFGPGTRLTVL.

Of note for this clonotype: The junction shows a germline mismatch at one end, possibly a read error. The rearrangement joins TRBV7-2 to TRBJ2-7; D tentatively fits TRBD1 or TRBD2 (5 bases each). This CDR3 region has 12 residues. The V gene's germline CDR1 is SGHTA and CDR2 FQGNSA. CDR3 in DNA: TGTGTCAGCAGCTTAGCCAGGGAGGAGCAGTACTTC. Residues: CVSSLAREEQYF. Full variable domain (rest looked up from reference TRBV7-2 and TRBJ2-7): GAGVSQSPSNKVTEKGKDVELRCDPISGHTALYWYRQSLGQGLEFLIYFQGNSAPDKSGLPSDRFSAERTGGSVSTLTIQRTQQEDSAVYLCVSSLAREEQYFGPGTRLTVT.

V and J are TRBV29-1 and TRBJ2-7; D may correspond to TRBD1 or TRBD2 (6 bases each). Trimming shortened V by 4 bases and J by 3 bases, and 16 bases separated the two germline ends. Germline V gives CDR1 SQVTM, CDR2 ANQGSEA. This CDR3 comprises 14 residues. The CDR3 protein is CSVAGVRGIYEQYF. The CDR3 DNA reads TGCAGCGTTGCGGGGGTTAGGGGGATCTACGAGCAGTACTTC.

The J gene is TRBJ1-4, the V gene TRBV5-1, with TRBD1 matching over 7 bases. This CDR3 has 15 residues. Germline CDR1 SGHRS, CDR2 YFSETQ. The V segment lost 4 bases and the J segment 3 bases; nucleotides outside the gene matches: 6. The CDR3 loop reads CASSNPGQPNEKLFF. CDR3 coding DNA: TGCGCCAGCAGCAACCCGGGACAGCCTAATGAAAAACTGTTTTTT.

This clonotype was detected only a few times. J is TRBJ2-5 and V is TRBV14; 8 nucleotides align to TRBD2. Germline V lookup: CDR1 SGHDN, CDR2 FVKESK. The CDR3 totals 14 residues. V lost 1 base to trimming and J lost 5 bases; unmatched junction nucleotides: 3. DNA for the CDR3: TGTGCCAGCAGCCAAGCGGGAGGGTGGGAGACCCAGTACTTC. Translation gives CASSQAGGWETQYF. The full variable domain, completed using reference TRBV14 and TRBJ2-5, is EAGVTQFPSHSVIEKGQTVTLRCDPISGHDNLYWYRRVMGKEIKFLLHFVKESKQDESGMPNNRFLAERTGGTYSTLKVQPAELEDSGVYFCASSQAGGWETQYFGPGTRLLVL.

V is TRBV2 and J is TRBJ1-2, with D unresolved. The V and J ends lost 7 bases and 8 bases respectively, with 17 bases between them. The CDR3 has 13 residues. Germline V gene lookup returns CDR1 SNHLY and CDR2 FYNNEI. For the CDR3, the DNA is TGTGCCAGCACCACCCCCGGACGGCTAGGCTACACCTTC. Translating gives CASTTPGRLGYTF.

V is TRBV10-1 and J is TRBJ1-1; the D gene is possibly TRBD1 (5 bases). V lost 0 bases to trimming and J lost 10 bases, with 12 bases between them. CDR1 and CDR2 from the germline V gene are WNHNN and SYGVQD (reference sequence). The CDR3 sequence is 13 residues long. The CDR3 DNA reads TGCGCCAGCAGTGAGTCGTCGGGGCGGGGAGCTTTCTTT. As protein: CASSESSGRGAFF.

The chain combines TRBV7-8 with TRBJ2-5; D is undetermined. Looked up from germline, CDR1 is SGHVS and CDR2 is FQNEAQ. This CDR3 spans 14 amino acids. V lost 3 bases and J 5 bases, leaving 13 bases between the germline ends. The CDR3 here is CASSFRLVGETQYF. In DNA form, the CDR3 reads TGTGCCAGCAGCTTTCGCCTAGTCGGGGAGACCCAGTACTTC.

This clonotype was counted a few times. This chain joins TRBV25-1 and TRBJ1-1; D is uncertain. The CDR3 length is 14 residues. The V gene lost 3 bases and the J gene lost 3 bases, with 11 bases spanning the gap. Germline assignment: CDR1 MGHDK and CDR2 SYGVNS. The DNA of the CDR3 is TGTGCCAGCAGTGAGACAAACTCGGACACTGAAGCTTTCTTT. It is translated as CASSETNSDTEAFF.

The chain couples TRBV2 to TRBJ1-1, with D maybe TRBD1 (5 bases). The ends were cut back, 6 bases at V and 0 bases at J, with 14 bases in the middle. There are 15 residues in the CDR3. Germline V gene sequence: CDR1 SNHLY, CDR2 FYNNEI. CDR3 sequence: CASSLGGGVNTEAFF. CDR3 DNA sequence: TGTGCCAGCAGCTTGGGCGGAGGGGTGAACACTGAAGCTTTCTTT.

This clonotype has a count of ten or more. The V call is TRBV15, the J call TRBJ2-7, with D unclear. V lost 1 base to trimming and J lost 0 bases, with 13 bases between them. This CDR3 has 16 residues. The germline V gene encodes CDR1 LNHNV and CDR2 YYDKDF (reference sequence). For the CDR3, the DNA is TGTGCCACCAGCAGAGCTGTCACCCAAAGCTCCTACGAGCAGTACTTC. It specifies CATSRAVTQSSYEQYF.

In its sample, this clonotype was seen once. This rearrangement joins TRBV6-1 to TRBJ2-3, with TRBD2 identical over 8 bases. Trimming removed 0 bases from V and 2 bases from J; junction bases left unmatched: 1. From germline, CDR1 is MNHNS and CDR2 SASEGT. The CDR3 loop spans 15 amino acids. CDR3 nucleotides: TGTGCCAGCAGTGAAGCCGGGGGGGTCACAGATACGCAGTATTTT. Residues: CASSEAGGVTDTQYF.

The V gene is TRBV15, the J gene TRBJ2-3, with 16 bases matching TRBD2. There are 20 residues in the CDR3. CDR1 is LNHNV, CDR2 YYDKDF, per germline (reference sequence). V lost 5 bases and J lost 1; bases outside the gene matches: 12. CDR3 in amino acids: CATSDTPGTSGRVGTDTQYF. For the CDR3, the DNA is TGTGCCACCAGCGACACGCCCGGGACTAGCGGGAGGGTAGGCACAGATACGCAGTATTTT.

This clonotype was picked up a small number of times. The rearrangement joins TRBV20-1 to TRBJ1-1; weak D call: TRBD1 (6 bases). CDR3 length: 13 residues. The germline V gene has CDR1 DFQATT and CDR2 SNEGSKA (reference sequence). V lost 6 bases, J lost 1 base, and 12 bases lay in between. As DNA, the CDR3 is TGCAGTGCCCCTGGACAGTCGAACACTGAAGCTTTCTTT. Translating gives CSAPGQSNTEAFF.

Details on this clonotype: Relative to the germline gene, one junction end is altered; a read error may explain this. The chain joins TRBV19 to TRBJ1-4; 7 nucleotides line up with TRBD1. Germline CDR1 reads LNHDA; CDR2 reads SQIVND (reference sequence). The CDR3 extends over 15 amino acids. The CDR3: CASSIGTGSNEKLVF. The CDR3, as DNA: TGTGCCAGTAGTATAGGGACAGGCTCTAATGAAAAACTGGTTTTT.

This clonotype was recorded a few times. The chain uses TRBV10-3 and TRBJ1-2; the D is unclear. The V gene lost 4 bases and the J gene lost 8 bases, with 8 bases spanning the gap. Germline CDR1 and CDR2: ENHRY and SYGVKD. This CDR3 comprises 11 residues. CDR3 DNA: TGTGCCATCAGTGGAGCCGGAGGCTACACCTTC. Translation gives CAISGAGGYTF.

This clonotype was picked up many times. The rearrangement uses TRBV2 and TRBJ1-6; D not certain. CDR1 SNHLY and CDR2 FYNNEI come from the germline V gene. This CDR3 contains 13 residues. The V gene lost 6 bases and the J gene lost 2 bases, with 5 bases spanning the gap. This chain's CDR3 is CASRVTYNSPLHF. In nucleotides, the CDR3 is TGTGCCAGCAGGGTCACCTATAATTCACCCCTCCACTTT.

Comment on this clonotype: The missing conserved phenylalanine or tryptophan at the end of this CDR3 makes a read error likely. The gene calls are TRBV7-3 and TRBJ1-1; D is perhaps TRBD1 (5 bases). This CDR3 region has 15 residues. Germline V gives CDR1 SGHTA, CDR2 FQGTGA. With 2 bases removed from V and 0 bases from J, the gap between germline ends came to 10 bases. CDR3 region: CASSLGGGLNTEAFS. CDR3 in DNA: TGTGCCAGCAGCTTAGGGGGAGGGTTGAACACTGAAGCTTTCTCT.

The chain combines TRBV28 with TRBJ2-7; D ambiguous. Trimming pared 1 base from V and 0 bases from J, leaving 13 bases between. The CDR3 covers 16 residues. From germline, CDR1 is MDHEN and CDR2 SYDVKM. DNA of the CDR3: TGTGCCAGCAGTTTATTGGGTGGGATTTACTCCTACGAGCAGTACTTC. Translation: CASSLLGGIYSYEQYF.